This T cell receptor beta chain was recovered during a study of control samples from healthy donors and cancer patients. This clone was recorded once. Per the germline V gene, CDR1 is MNHEY and CDR2 is SVGEGT. The CDR3 length is 17 residues. V was trimmed by 1 base and J by 0 bases, leaving 14 bases between them. The assay was immunoSEQ multiplex PCR, and TCRdb's table has in-frame clones only and misses some. The table has tens of thousands of clones, around nine tenths seen once. This sequence joins TRBV6-2 or TRBV6-3 and TRBJ2-3; D is uncertain. This clonotype was obtained from a man aged 45 to 65 with head and neck cancer. Sequencing was performed on PBMCs. The CDR3 DNA sequence: TGTGCCAGCAGTTACTGGAACAGTGGGCCTAGCACAGATACGCAGTATTTT. Amino acids: CASSYWNSGPSTDTQYF.